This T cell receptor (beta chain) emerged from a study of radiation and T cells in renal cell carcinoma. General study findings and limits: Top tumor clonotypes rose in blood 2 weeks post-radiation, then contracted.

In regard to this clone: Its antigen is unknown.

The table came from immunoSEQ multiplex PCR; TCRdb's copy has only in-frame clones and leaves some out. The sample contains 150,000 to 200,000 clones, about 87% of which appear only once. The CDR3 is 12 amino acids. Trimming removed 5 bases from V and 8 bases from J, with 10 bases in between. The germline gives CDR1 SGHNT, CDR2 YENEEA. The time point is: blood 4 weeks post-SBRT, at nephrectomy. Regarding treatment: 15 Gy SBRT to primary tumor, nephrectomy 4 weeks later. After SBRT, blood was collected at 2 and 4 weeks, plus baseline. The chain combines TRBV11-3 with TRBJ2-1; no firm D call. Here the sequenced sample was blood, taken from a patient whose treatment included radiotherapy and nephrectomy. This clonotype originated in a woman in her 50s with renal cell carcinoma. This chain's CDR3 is CASSHLGDEQFF. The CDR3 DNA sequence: TGTGCCAGCAGCCATTTGGGCGATGAGCAGTTCTTC.